The 27 T cell receptor beta chains reported below all come from one sample, sequenced in a study of radiation and T cells in renal cell carcinoma. Time point noted: blood 2 weeks post-SBRT. Treatment indicated: 15 Gy SBRT to primary tumor, nephrectomy 4 weeks later. Sequenced by immunoSEQ multiplex PCR; TCRdb stores in-frame clones only, minus some. The sample yields roughly 130,000 clones, 88% seen once. Sample: blood, taken from a patient whose treatment included radiotherapy and nephrectomy. Receptors were obtained from a woman in her 70s with renal cell carcinoma.

The J gene is TRBJ2-2, the V gene TRBV5-6; D gene ambiguous. This CDR3 region has 12 residues. V lost 1 base to trimming and J lost 5 bases, with 3 bases between them. Germline V gene sequence: CDR1 SGHDT, CDR2 YYEEEE. The CDR3 DNA follows: TGTGCCAGCAGCTTGTCGACCGGGGAGCTGTTTTTT. This encodes CASSLSTGELFF.

CDR3: CASSDLGWSSYNEQFF. As DNA, the CDR3 is TGTGCCAGCAGTGATTTGGGGTGGAGCTCCTACAATGAGCAGTTCTTC. V and J are TRBV6-1 and TRBJ2-1; no definite D call. Germline V gene data show CDR1 as MNHNS and CDR2 as SASEGT. The V gene lost 3 bases and the J gene lost 0 bases, with 12 bases spanning the gap. There are 16 residues in the CDR3.

This clone turned up a few times. This rearrangement joins TRBV14 to TRBJ1-6; D not certain. The CDR3 extends over 14 amino acids. V was clipped by 5 bases and J by 11 bases, with 16 bases between them. Germline V CDR1 and CDR2: SGHDN, FVKESK. The CDR3 DNA sequence: TGTGCCAGCAGCTTAAAATTACCGGGAGCACCCCTCCACTTT. As protein: CASSLKLPGAPLHF.

The V call is TRBV9, the J call TRBJ1-2; D call uncertain. Germline assignment: CDR1 SGDLS and CDR2 YYNGEE. V lost 4 bases and J lost 3, with 13 bases in between. The CDR3 consists of 14 residues. CDR3 protein: CASSLGGADYGYTF. The CDR3, as DNA: TGTGCCAGCAGCCTCGGAGGTGCGGACTATGGCTACACCTTC.

J is TRBJ1-2 and V is TRBV30; D unclear. V dropped 0 bases and J dropped 8 bases, with 13 bases sitting between them. Germline CDR1 and CDR2: GTSNPN and SVGIG (reference sequence). The CDR3 has 13 residues. CDR3 coding DNA: TGTGCCTGGAGTGTACATTTAGGAGAGGGCTACACCTTC. Its translation is CAWSVHLGEGYTF. Supplemented by reference TRBV30 and TRBJ1-2, the full variable domain reads SQTIHQWPATLVQPVGSPLSLECTVEGTSNPNLYWYRQAAGRGLQLLFYSVGIGQISSEVPQNLSASRPQDRQFILSSKKLLLSDSGFYLCAWSVHLGEGYTFGSGTRLTVV.

The chain carries TRBV5-6 and TRBJ2-2; 7 positions agree with TRBD1. The CDR3 runs to 14 residues. Germline CDR1 is SGHDT and CDR2 is YYEEEE. V was clipped by 4 bases and J by 7 bases; unmatched bases: 7. The CDR3: CASSLRQGGGELFF. DNA for the CDR3: TGTGCCAGCAGCCTGCGACAGGGCGGCGGGGAGCTGTTTTTT. Filled out from reference TRBV5-6 and TRBJ2-2, the complete variable domain reads DAGVTQSPTHLIKTRGQQVTLRCSPKSGHDTVSWYQQALGQGPQFIFQYYEEEERQRGNFPDRFSGHQFPNYSSELNVNALLLGDSALYLCASSLRQGGGELFFGEGSRLTVL.

This clone was detected only once. The chain joins TRBV14 to TRBJ2-7, with 11 nucleotides matching TRBD2. The germline V gene encodes CDR1 SGHDN and CDR2 FVKESK. The CDR3 contains 16 residues. Germline trimming cut 4 bases from V and 5 bases from J; bases unmatched to any gene: 10. The CDR3 here is CASSRTPSGGLDEQYF. CDR3 nucleotides: TGTGCCAGCAGCCGGACGCCTAGCGGGGGGTTAGACGAGCAGTACTTC.

This clone was picked up a small number of times. The V call is TRBV7-2, the J call TRBJ2-5, with a tentative D call TRBD1 (7 bases). There are 12 residues in the CDR3. V lost 2 bases to trimming and J lost 11 bases, with 12 bases between them. Germline assignment: CDR1 SGHTA and CDR2 FQGNSA. DNA for the CDR3: TGTGCCAGCAGCTTAAAGGCGGGACAGCAGTACTTC. Translated, it gives CASSLKAGQQYF.

This chain uses TRBV5-8 with TRBJ1-6, with 11 bases fitting TRBD1. The germline gives CDR1 SGHTS, CDR2 YDEGEE. The J segment lost 0 bases and the V segment lost 2 bases, leaving 7 bases of the junction unmatched. The CDR3 has 19 amino acids. The CDR3 coding sequence is TGTGCCAGCAGCTTTACCCGGGACAGGGGGTTCTCCTATAATTCACCCCTCCACTTT. Its protein product is CASSFTRDRGFSYNSPLHF.

The genes are TRBV11-2 and TRBJ2-1; D may match TRBD1 or TRBD2 (5 bases each). Germline V gene sequence: CDR1 SGHAT, CDR2 FQNNGV. The CDR3 runs to 16 residues. V shed 5 bases and J shed 8 bases, with 22 bases lying between them. The CDR3 nucleotides read TGTGCCAGCAGCCGAATGTTGGGGGATATTTGGGATGAGCAGTTCTTC. Encoded protein: CASSRMLGDIWDEQFF. The variable domain in full, completed from reference TRBV11-2 and TRBJ2-1, reads EAGVAQSPRYKIIEKRQSVAFWCNPISGHATLYWYQQILGQGPKLLIQFQNNGVVDDSQLPKDRFSAERLKGVDSTLKIQPAKLEDSAVYLCASSRMLGDIWDEQFFGPGTRLTVL.

The genes are TRBV28 and TRBJ1-1, with TRBD1 as a possible D gene (6 bases). Trimming pared 6 bases from V and 3 bases from J, leaving 11 bases between. Looked up from germline, CDR1 is MDHEN and CDR2 is SYDVKM. The length of the CDR3 is 13 residues. CDR3 residues: CASRGQPYTEAFF. CDR3 in DNA: TGTGCCAGCAGAGGACAGCCCTACACTGAAGCTTTCTTT. Filled out from reference TRBV28 and TRBJ1-1, the complete variable domain reads DVKVTQSSRYLVKRTGEKVFLECVQDMDHENMFWYRQDPGLGLRLIYFSYDVKMKEKGDIPEGYSVSREKKERFSLILESASTNQTSMYLCASRGQPYTEAFFGQGTRLTVV.

The genes are TRBV19 and TRBJ2-3; D is possibly TRBD1 or TRBD2 (5 bases each). The CDR3 extends over 12 amino acids. Trimming cost V 6 bases and J 5 bases, with 9 bases left between them. CDR1 and CDR2 from the germline V gene are LNHDA and SQIVND (reference sequence). CDR3 sequence (DNA): TGTGCCAGTAGACAGGCGGGAGATACGCAGTATTTT. Translation: CASRQAGDTQYF.

This clone was seen many times. The chain is built from TRBV27 and TRBJ1-1; D gene uncertain. Trimming shortened V by 4 bases and J by 1 base, and 7 bases separated the two germline ends. The CDR3 contains 13 residues. CDR1 is MNHEY, CDR2 SMNVEV, per germline (reference sequence). Here the CDR3 reads CASSWVANTEAFF. In DNA, the CDR3 is TGTGCCAGCAGTTGGGTGGCGAACACTGAAGCTTTCTTT.

CDR3 sequence (DNA): TGTGCCAGCAGTGGCCTCGACAGGGTCTGGTCCTACGAGCAGTACTTC. Translation gives CASSGLDRVWSYEQYF. The chain has TRBV25-1 and TRBJ2-7; 7 bases are a match to TRBD1. Looked up from germline, CDR1 is MGHDK and CDR2 is SYGVNS. This CDR3 comprises 16 residues. V was clipped by 4 bases and J by 1 base; unmatched bases: 10.

CDR3: CASSLRAFYGYTF. For the CDR3, the DNA is TGTGCCAGCAGCTTAAGGGCCTTCTATGGCTACACCTTC. The chain combines TRBV7-2 with TRBJ1-2; D is unclear. The ends were cut back, 2 bases at V and 4 bases at J, with 8 bases in the middle. In germline, CDR1 is SGHTA, CDR2 FQGNSA. This CDR3 comprises 13 residues.

This chain links TRBV9 with TRBJ1-6; D is undetermined. Germline V gene sequence: CDR1 SGDLS, CDR2 YYNGEE. Trimming pared 0 bases from V and 8 bases from J, leaving 12 bases between. CDR3 length: 15 residues. In DNA, the CDR3 is TGTGCCAGCAGCGTAGATAAGCTAGGGCATTCACCCCTCCACTTT. This sequence encodes CASSVDKLGHSPLHF.

V usage is TRBV29-1 and J usage is TRBJ2-7, with D unresolved. Germline assignment: CDR1 SQVTM and CDR2 ANQGSEA. The CDR3 sequence is 11 residues long. V gave up 4 bases and J gave up 3 bases, with 7 bases separating them. CDR3 sequence: CSVGNLYEQYF. CDR3 coding DNA: TGCAGCGTTGGCAATCTCTACGAGCAGTACTTC.

V usage is TRBV6-6 and J usage is TRBJ1-5; TRBD1 matches 7 bases. The CDR3 totals 15 residues. V shed 0 bases, J shed 4 bases, and the junction held 3 bases outside the gene matches. Germline CDR1 and CDR2: MNHNY and SVGAGI (reference sequence). CDR3: CASSYSGQPNQPQHF. The CDR3 DNA sequence: TGTGCCAGCAGTTACTCGGGACAGCCTAATCAGCCCCAGCATTTT.

The chain combines TRBV4-1 with TRBJ2-5; 9 nucleotides match TRBD1. Germline loops: CDR1 MGHRA, CDR2 YSYEKL. The CDR3 extends over 16 amino acids. Trimming took 6 bases from V and 4 from J; bases not matched to a gene: 12. CDR3 residues: CASSRGQGVGRETQYF. The CDR3 coding sequence is TGCGCCAGCAGTCGGGGACAGGGCGTTGGAAGAGAGACCCAGTACTTC.

J is TRBJ2-3 and V is TRBV5-1; D may be TRBD1 or TRBD2 (5 bases each). The CDR3 spans 16 residues. V was clipped by 4 bases and J by 3 bases, with 18 bases between them. In germline, CDR1 is SGHRS, CDR2 YFSETQ. CDR3 nucleotide sequence: TGCGCCAGCAGCGAGGGGACCCTTGGGGCGACAGATACGCAGTATTTT. Protein sequence: CASSEGTLGATDTQYF.

The chain links TRBV6-1 to TRBJ1-5; possible D gene TRBD1, 6 bases. The length of the CDR3 is 14 residues. Per the germline V gene, CDR1 is MNHNS and CDR2 is SASEGT. Trimming took 4 bases from V and 2 from J, leaving 9 bases between them. The CDR3 spells CASSGRGGNQPQHF. CDR3 nucleotides: TGTGCCAGCAGTGGCAGGGGAGGCAATCAGCCCCAGCATTTT.

The chain recombines TRBV6-5 with TRBJ1-6, with a possible D match to TRBD1 (5 bases). CDR1 is MNHEY, CDR2 SVGAGI, per germline. V lost 7 bases and J 7 bases, leaving 11 bases between the germline ends. CDR3 length equals 13 residues. DNA of the CDR3: TGTGCCAGCAAAGCCGGGGGAAATTCACCCCTCCACTTT. Amino acid sequence: CASKAGGNSPLHF.

The J gene is TRBJ2-1, the V gene TRBV9; the match to TRBD2 covers 16 bases. After removal of 4 bases from V and 8 bases from J, the junction contained 12 bases not matched to a gene. The CDR3 covers 18 residues. Per germline, CDR1 SGDLS and CDR2 YYNGEE. The CDR3 DNA is TGTGCCAGCAGCCTACGAACCGGGACTAGCGGGGGGGTCGATGAGCAGTTCTTC. Protein sequence: CASSLRTGTSGGVDEQFF.

This chain links TRBV9 with TRBJ2-4, with 7 bases aligning to TRBD1. J lost 2 bases, V lost 4 bases, and 6 bases had no gene match. Germline-derived CDR1 and CDR2 are SGDLS and YYNGEE. The CDR3 totals 15 residues. CDR3 DNA: TGTGCCAGCAGCCAAGCGACAGGGTCCAAAAACATTCAGTACTTC. Translated, it gives CASSQATGSKNIQYF.

V usage is TRBV28 and J usage is TRBJ1-1, with D unclear. The germline V gene encodes CDR1 MDHEN and CDR2 SYDVKM. Trimming left V 2 bases short and J 1 base short, with 8 bases between. The CDR3 contains 14 residues. CDR3 in DNA: TGTGCCAGCAGTTTAAAAGGGTGGAACACTGAAGCTTTCTTT. Encoded protein: CASSLKGWNTEAFF.

This chain connects TRBV2 to TRBJ2-1, with unresolved D. Trimming removed 3 bases from V and 1 base from J, with 10 bases in between. The germline V gene encodes CDR1 SNHLY and CDR2 FYNNEI. The CDR3 contains 15 residues. DNA for the CDR3: TGTGCCAGCAGTGACCCAGTTCCTTCCTACAATGAGCAGTTCTTC. Its translation is CASSDPVPSYNEQFF. The full variable domain, completed using reference TRBV2 and TRBJ2-1, is EPEVTQTPSHQVTQMGQEVILRCVPISNHLYFYWYRQILGQKVEFLVSFYNNEISEKSEIFDDQFSVERPDGSNFTLKIRSTKLEDSAMYFCASSDPVPSYNEQFFGPGTRLTVL.

This clone has just one count. The chain uses TRBV27 and TRBJ1-6; no firm D call. Per the germline V gene, CDR1 is MNHEY and CDR2 is SMNVEV (reference sequence). Trimming stripped 5 bases from V and 8 bases from J, with 16 bases between. The CDR3 contains 15 residues. CDR3 protein: CASSLLLRQDSPLHF. In DNA, the CDR3 is TGTGCCAGCAGTCTTCTCCTTCGACAAGATTCACCCCTCCACTTT.